The 32 T cell receptor beta chains in this list originate from one sample, sequenced in a study of identical twins. One entry per CDR3 protein results from TCRdb running MiXCR on the 5' RACE reads. The table shows under 250,000 distinct CDR3 sequences, with 7.5% occurring only once. This sample was shared with a second study, whose subject was yellow fever vaccine responses in identical twins.

Sequencing was done on a sample of memory (CD45RO+) T cells sorted from blood. These receptors originate from a woman under 30 in good health.

This clonotype was detected only a few times. The V call is TRBV7-9, the J call TRBJ2-5; 11 bases are a match to TRBD2. CDR3 length: 15 residues. The germline V gene encodes CDR1 SEHNR and CDR2 FQNEAQ (reference sequence). V was pared by 3 bases and J by 1 base, with 1 base of the junction left unmatched. CDR3 amino acids: CASSFSGGAQETQYF. The CDR3, as DNA: TGTGCCAGCAGCTTTAGCGGGGGGGCCCAAGAGACCCAGTACTTC. Full variable domain (outside the CDR3, taken from reference TRBV7-9 and TRBJ2-5): DTGVSQNPRHKITKRGQNVTFRCDPISEHNRLYWYRQTLGQGPEFLTYFQNEAQLEKSRLLSDRFSAERPKGSFSTLEIQRTEQGDSAMYLCASSFSGGAQETQYFGPGTRLLVL.

This clonotype was observed at least ten times. The CDR3 sequence: CASSLLVGQPTEAFF. The CDR3 DNA follows: TGTGCCAGCAGTTTGTTGGTGGGACAACCCACTGAAGCTTTCTTT. The V call is TRBV12-3 or TRBV12-4, the J call TRBJ1-1; the D gene is possibly TRBD1 (6 bases). Trimming removed 3 bases at V and 4 bases at J, with 15 bases between. This CDR3 is built from 15 residues.

The chain joins TRBV27 to TRBJ2-1, with 9 bases lining up with TRBD2. Germline lookup yields CDR1 MNHEY and CDR2 SMNVEV (reference sequence). V lost 2 bases to trimming and J lost 1 base; unmatched junction nucleotides: 12. There are 19 residues in the CDR3. The chain's CDR3 is CASSLALIAGAKSYNEQFF. DNA of the CDR3: TGTGCCAGCAGTTTAGCCTTGATAGCGGGGGCCAAATCCTACAATGAGCAGTTCTTC.

The V gene is TRBV14, the J gene TRBJ2-3; TRBD1 matches 9 bases. The CDR3 consists of 14 residues. Germline V gene data show CDR1 as SGHDN and CDR2 as FVKESK. V was pared by 6 bases and J by 6 bases, with 7 bases of the junction left unmatched. The CDR3 sequence: CASREQGAGDTQYF. The DNA for the CDR3 is TGTGCCAGCAGAGAACAGGGGGCTGGGGATACGCAGTATTTT.

The table lists this clonotype with a few counts. The chain links TRBV11-2 to TRBJ2-1; D perhaps matches TRBD2 (6 bases). Germline CDR1 and CDR2: SGHAT and FQNNGV. This CDR3 is built from 16 residues. The V gene lost 1 base and the J gene lost 3 bases, with 13 bases spanning the gap. DNA of the CDR3: TGTGCCAGCAGCTTAGGTGTAGGAGGGGTCTACAATGAGCAGTTCTTC. Its translation is CASSLGVGGVYNEQFF.

This rearrangement joins TRBV28 to TRBJ2-7; the D is unclear. The CDR3 totals 14 residues. CDR1 and CDR2 (germline): MDHEN, SYDVKM. Trimming pared 7 bases from V and 0 bases from J, leaving 13 bases between. In nucleotides, the CDR3 is TGTGCCAGCATGTTTCCAGGCAGCTCCTACGAGCAGTACTTC. Its protein product is CASMFPGSSYEQYF.

This clonotype came up many times. J is TRBJ2-7 and V is TRBV10-3, with D perhaps matching TRBD1 (7 bases). The CDR3 is made up of 13 amino acids. Germline V gene sequence: CDR1 ENHRY, CDR2 SYGVKD. V lost 10 bases, J lost 3 bases, and 16 bases lay in between. This CDR3 is CATSLQGGYEQYF. CDR3 coding DNA: TGTGCCACAAGCCTCCAGGGGGGCTACGAGCAGTACTTC.

This clonotype showed up many times. The V call is TRBV28, the J call TRBJ2-2; 12 nucleotides line up with TRBD2. CDR1 is MDHEN, CDR2 SYDVKM, per germline. The CDR3 extends over 17 amino acids. The V segment lost 6 bases and the J segment 5 bases; nucleotides outside the gene matches: 10. CDR3 coding DNA: TGTGCCAGCAGACTTAGACTAGCGGGAGATGGGACCGGGGAGCTGTTTTTT. Translation: CASRLRLAGDGTGELFF.

The rearrangement joins TRBV10-1 to TRBJ2-7, with a possible D match to TRBD1 (7 bases). V lost 3 bases, J lost 5 bases, and 11 bases lay in between. The CDR3 has 13 residues. The germline V gene has CDR1 WNHNN and CDR2 SYGVQD (reference sequence). CDR3 amino acids: CASSDRRGHEQYF. CDR3 coding DNA: TGCGCCAGCAGTGACCGGAGGGGGCACGAGCAGTACTTC.

Here the CDR3 DNA reads TGCAGTGCTAGTGGGGGGGATCAGCCCCAGCATTTT. Its translation is CSASGGDQPQHF. The chain uses TRBV20-1 and TRBJ1-5; D possibly corresponds to TRBD1 (5 bases). V was clipped by 3 bases and J by 5 bases, with 8 bases between them. CDR3 length: 12 residues. Looked up from germline, CDR1 is DFQATT and CDR2 is SNEGSKA (reference sequence).

The chain recombines TRBV24-1 with TRBJ2-3, with 9 bases lining up with TRBD1. The CDR3 runs to 21 residues. CDR1 and CDR2 from the germline V gene are KGHDR and SFDVKD. The V gene end was trimmed by 4 bases and the J gene end by 0 bases; junction bases not matched to a gene: 19. In nucleotides, the CDR3 is TGTGCCACCAGTGACCCATCCTTCGGGACAGGGACCTCAACTAGCACAGATACGCAGTATTTT. It specifies CATSDPSFGTGTSTSTDTQYF.

There are a few counts of this clonotype. The chain uses TRBV6-2 or TRBV6-3 and TRBJ1-2; D not certain. Germline-derived CDR1 and CDR2 are MNHEY and SVGEGT. The CDR3 has 16 amino acids. Trimming stripped 2 bases from V and 3 bases from J, with 16 bases between. The CDR3 is CASSYTRRPGYYGYTF. CDR3 coding DNA: TGTGCCAGCAGTTACACCAGGCGCCCGGGGTACTATGGCTACACCTTC.

Details on this clonotype: This may be a read error, as it is one base from a much larger clone. The rearrangement links TRBV25-1 to TRBJ2-7; no clear D gene. Per germline, CDR1 MGHDK and CDR2 SYGVNS. This CDR3 is 11 amino acids long. The germline V and J ends were trimmed by 4 bases and 2 bases, with 3 bases remaining between them. CDR3: CASSGTYEQYF. In DNA form, the CDR3 reads TGTGCCAGCAGTGGGACCTACGAGCAGTACTTC.

This clonotype was seen more than once but under ten times. This chain uses TRBV7-3 with TRBJ2-1; tentative D call: TRBD2 (6 bases). Germline V gives CDR1 SGHTA, CDR2 FQGTGA. The CDR3 runs to 15 residues. Trimming took 5 bases from V and 0 from J, leaving 11 bases between them. The CDR3 here is CASSPDGGSYNEQFF. CDR3 bases: TGTGCCAGCAGCCCAGACGGGGGCTCCTACAATGAGCAGTTCTTC.

This clonotype has a count of ten or more. The rearrangement joins TRBV4-1 to TRBJ2-3, with 8 bases identical to TRBD2. After removal of 3 bases from V and 2 bases from J, the junction contained 7 bases not matched to a gene. Germline-derived CDR1 and CDR2 are MGHRA and YSYEKL. CDR3 size: 16 residues. The CDR3 coding sequence is TGCGCCAGCAGCCACTCCTGGACTAGCAACACAGATACGCAGTATTTT. It specifies CASSHSWTSNTDTQYF.

About this clonotype itself: A clone one base away is much larger, so this may be a read error. The V and J genes are TRBV4-3 and TRBJ2-3; 10 nucleotides match TRBD2. Unmatched junction bases numbered 17, after V lost 0 bases and J lost 5 bases. The V gene's germline CDR1 is LGHNA and CDR2 YSLEER. This CDR3 spans 20 amino acids. CDR3: CASSQDLSLGPAGGEDTQYF. The CDR3 DNA is TGCGCCAGCAGCCAAGATCTTTCCTTGGGGCCAGCGGGAGGGGAAGATACGCAGTATTTT.

This clonotype was seen only a few times. The chain employs TRBV20-1 and TRBJ1-3; 7 bases are shared with TRBD1. The CDR3 extends over 14 amino acids. CDR1 DFQATT and CDR2 SNEGSKA come from the germline V gene (reference sequence). V gave up 5 bases and J gave up 3 bases; unmatched junction bases: 7. CDR3 nucleotides: TGCAGTGCTGTACAGGGGTCTTTTGGAAACACCATATATTTT. Its protein product is CSAVQGSFGNTIYF.

This clonotype was seen ten or more times. A read error may account for a junction end that differs from germline. The chain couples TRBV29-1 to TRBJ2-3, with D possibly matching TRBD1 (6 bases). CDR3 length: 10 residues. Germline V gives CDR1 SQVTM, CDR2 ANQGSEA. The CDR3: CSVTTGTQYF. CDR3 DNA sequence: TGCAGCGTTACGACAGGTACGCAGTATTTT.

V usage is TRBV5-6 and J usage is TRBJ2-7, with 7 bases lining up with TRBD2. With V trimmed by 1 base and J by 1 base, 8 bases remained unmatched. The CDR3 length is 16 residues. Germline V CDR1 and CDR2: SGHDT, YYEEEE. The DNA of the CDR3 is TGTGCCAGCAGCTTGCCGGGTGGGAGGGTTTCCTACGAGCAGTACTTC. Residues: CASSLPGGRVSYEQYF. Based on the CDR3 plus reference TRBV5-6 and TRBJ2-7, the full variable domain is DAGVTQSPTHLIKTRGQQVTLRCSPKSGHDTVSWYQQALGQGPQFIFQYYEEEERQRGNFPDRFSGHQFPNYSSELNVNALLLGDSALYLCASSLPGGRVSYEQYFGPGTRLTVT.

This clonotype was seen ten or more times. The V gene is TRBV7-2, the J gene TRBJ2-1, with TRBD2 identical over 8 bases. The CDR3 covers 15 residues. Germline-derived CDR1 and CDR2 are SGHTA and FQGNSA. The junction had 5 bases not matched to a gene; V was cut back by 3 bases and J by 4 bases. The CDR3, as DNA: TGTGCCAGCAGCTTTACTAGCGGACCTTACAATGAGCAGTTCTTC. It encodes CASSFTSGPYNEQFF.

This clonotype was seen a handful of times. V and J are TRBV5-5 and TRBJ2-7, with D possibly matching TRBD1 (5 bases). This CDR3 is built from 14 residues. Trimming took 4 bases from V and 1 from J, leaving 12 bases between them. CDR1 SGHKS and CDR2 YYEKEE come from the germline V gene (reference sequence). The DNA for the CDR3 is TGTGCCAGCAGCAGACAGACCGATTCCTACGAGCAGTACTTC. Translating it yields CASSRQTDSYEQYF.

This clonotype came up a few times. The rearrangement joins TRBV9 to TRBJ2-1; tentative D call: TRBD1 (6 bases). This CDR3 is built from 12 residues. V was cut by 4 bases and J by 15 bases, with 17 bases left in between. Germline V lookup: CDR1 SGDLS, CDR2 YYNGEE. The CDR3 DNA reads as TGTGCCAGCAGCCCCCTAAACAGGGATCGGTTCTTC. As protein: CASSPLNRDRFF. Full variable domain (remainder filled in from reference TRBV9 and TRBJ2-1): DSGVTQTPKHLITATGQRVTLRCSPRSGDLSVYWYQQSLDQGLQFLIQYYNGEERAKGNILERFSAQQFPDLHSELNLSSLELGDSALYFCASSPLNRDRFFGPGTRLTVL.

This clonotype was detected only a few times. This chain links TRBV9 with TRBJ2-7; maybe TRBD2 (5 bases). The germline V gene encodes CDR1 SGDLS and CDR2 YYNGEE. The V end was cut by 0 bases, the J end by 7 bases, with 11 bases between. This CDR3 comprises 13 residues. CDR3 sequence: CASSVVDPGEQYF. CDR3 sequence (DNA): TGTGCCAGCAGCGTAGTGGATCCGGGGGAGCAGTACTTC.

This clonotype showed up just a few times. The genes are TRBV5-1 and TRBJ2-3, with a weak D call TRBD2 (6 bases). V was trimmed by 6 bases and J by 0 bases, leaving 17 bases between them. Germline V gives CDR1 SGHRS, CDR2 YFSETQ. The CDR3 consists of 16 residues. The CDR3 DNA sequence: TGCGCCAGCAAACCTCCTGGAGGGAGAAGCACAGATACGCAGTATTTT. Amino acids: CASKPPGGRSTDTQYF. The variable domain in full, with the rest retrieved from reference TRBV5-1 and TRBJ2-3, is KAGVTQTPRYLIKTRGQQVTLSCSPISGHRSVSWYQQTPGQGLQFLFEYFSETQRNKGNFPGRFSGRQFSNSRSEMNVSTLELGDSALYLCASKPPGGRSTDTQYFGPGTRLTVL.

This clonotype was seen more than once but under ten times. The V gene is TRBV5-1, the J gene TRBJ2-1; TRBD2 matches at 11 bases. The CDR3 runs to 14 residues. Per germline, CDR1 SGHRS and CDR2 YFSETQ. V lost 1 base to trimming and J lost 7 bases; unmatched junction nucleotides: 1. The CDR3 loop is CASSLTSGGNEQFF. The CDR3 nucleotides are TGCGCCAGCAGCTTGACTAGCGGGGGAAATGAGCAGTTCTTC.

This clonotype was seen repeatedly, ten times or more. The junction departs from germline at one end; a sequencing error may be responsible. The gene calls are TRBV18 and TRBJ2-1; 7 bases match TRBD1. Germline V lookup: CDR1 KGHSH, CDR2 LQKENI. The CDR3 sequence is 13 residues long. The DNA of the CDR3 is TGCGCCAGCAGCCCGACAGGGTACAATGAGCAGTTCTTC. It encodes CASSPTGYNEQFF.

The rearrangement links TRBV7-2 to TRBJ2-2; the D call may be TRBD1 or TRBD2 (6 bases each). This CDR3 spans 15 amino acids. V shed 6 bases and J shed 5 bases, with 16 bases lying between them. Germline V CDR1 and CDR2: SGHTA, FQGNSA. In DNA form, the CDR3 reads TGTGCCAGCAGGTCAAGGGGGGTAGGAACCGGGGAGCTGTTTTTT. It encodes CASRSRGVGTGELFF.

This clonotype appeared a few times. The chain combines TRBV7-3 with TRBJ2-3; D gene unclear. Per the germline V gene, CDR1 is SGHTA and CDR2 is FQGTGA. The CDR3 runs to 15 residues. V lost 1 base and J 2 bases, leaving 10 bases between the germline ends. The CDR3: CASSLISGYTDTQYF. The CDR3 region has the DNA TGTGCCAGCAGCTTAATTTCTGGTTACACAGATACGCAGTATTTT.

There are a few counts of this clonotype. The V and J genes are TRBV6-1 and TRBJ1-1; tentative D call: TRBD1 (6 bases). Germline V gene lookup returns CDR1 MNHNS and CDR2 SASEGT. V was pared by 2 bases and J by 6 bases, with 13 bases between. The CDR3 is made up of 14 amino acids. CDR3 residues: CASSETGSLSEAFF. CDR3 nucleotides: TGTGCCAGCAGTGAAACAGGGTCGTTATCTGAAGCTTTCTTT.

Only a few counts were recorded for this clonotype. The chain employs TRBV11-2 and TRBJ1-2; D not resolved. CDR1 and CDR2 (germline): SGHAT, FQNNGV. Trimming cost V 5 bases and J 8 bases, with 15 bases left between them. The CDR3 is 13 residues long. The CDR3 DNA reads as TGTGCCAGCAGCCCCAGGTCTGATTTCGGCTACACCTTC. This codes for CASSPRSDFGYTF.

In its sample, this clonotype was seen a few times. The chain employs TRBV2 and TRBJ2-3, with 12 bases that match TRBD2. Germline CDR1 is SNHLY and CDR2 is FYNNEI. V was pared by 9 bases and J by 7 bases, with 8 bases of the junction left unmatched. This CDR3 has 14 residues. The CDR3 DNA sequence: TGTGCCAGTCGGACTAGCGGGATCTCGAATACGCAGTATTTT. This encodes CASRTSGISNTQYF.

This clonotype was seen only a few times. The J gene is TRBJ2-5, the V gene TRBV25-1; D perhaps matches TRBD2 (6 bases). CDR3 length equals 15 residues. V gave up 2 bases and J gave up 2 bases, with 12 bases separating them. Germline CDR1 is MGHDK and CDR2 is SYGVNS. The CDR3 sequence: CASSEGGRRQETQYF. The CDR3, as DNA: TGTGCCAGCAGTGAAGGGGGGAGGAGGCAAGAGACCCAGTACTTC.